This T cell receptor (beta chain) was captured by sequencing in a study of siplizumab effects on memory and regulatory T cells. The study assayed about 10^5 TCR templates per sample. Assay: immunoSEQ multiplex PCR; the TCRdb copy retains only in-frame clones and omits some. The table lists around 100,000 clones, 80% to 95% of them singletons. Comment on this clone: Its antigen is unidentified.

Regarding the study as a whole: Siplizumab gave mappable alloreactive CD4+ clones an average Treg-derived fraction of 68.8%, against 25% to 30% in controls. There were only a minor fraction of alloreactive clones that mapped to unstimulated subsets.

V dropped 5 bases and J dropped 5; count of bases not matched to a gene: 11. The CDR3 spans 15 residues. Germline V gene sequence: CDR1 SGHNT, CDR2 YENEEA. This receptor was identified in a human donor in good health. This chain links TRBV11-3 with TRBJ1-1; TRBD1 matches 7 bases. The specimen was CD4+ T cells sorted from blood. CDR3 in DNA: TGTGCCAGCAGCGGGGGCTTCGACAGGGAAACTGAAGCTTTCTTT. Protein product: CASSGGFDRETEAFF.